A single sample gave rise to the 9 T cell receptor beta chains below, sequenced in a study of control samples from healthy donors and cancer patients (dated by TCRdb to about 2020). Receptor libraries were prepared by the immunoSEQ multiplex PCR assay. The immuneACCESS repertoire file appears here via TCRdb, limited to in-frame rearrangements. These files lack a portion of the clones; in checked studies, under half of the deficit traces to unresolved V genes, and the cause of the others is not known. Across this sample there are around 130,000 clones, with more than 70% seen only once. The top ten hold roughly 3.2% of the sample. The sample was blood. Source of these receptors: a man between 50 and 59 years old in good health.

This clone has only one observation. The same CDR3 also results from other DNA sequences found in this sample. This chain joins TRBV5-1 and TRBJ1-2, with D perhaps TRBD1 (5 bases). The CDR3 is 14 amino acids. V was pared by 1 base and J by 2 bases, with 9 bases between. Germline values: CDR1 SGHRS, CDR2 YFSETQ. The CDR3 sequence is CASSLRQGNYGYTF. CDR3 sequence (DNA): TGCGCCAGCAGCTTGAGGCAGGGAAACTATGGCTACACCTTC. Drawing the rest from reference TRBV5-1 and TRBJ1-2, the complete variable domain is KAGVTQTPRYLIKTRGQQVTLSCSPISGHRSVSWYQQTPGQGLQFLFEYFSETQRNKGNFPGRFSGRQFSNSRSEMNVSTLELGDSALYLCASSLRQGNYGYTFGSGTRLTVV.

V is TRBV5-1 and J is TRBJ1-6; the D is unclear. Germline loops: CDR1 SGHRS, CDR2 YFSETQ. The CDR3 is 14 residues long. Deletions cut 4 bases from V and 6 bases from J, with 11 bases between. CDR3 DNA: TGCGCCAGCAGCCCTCTAGGAGGTAATTCACCCCTCCACTTT. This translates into CASSPLGGNSPLHF.

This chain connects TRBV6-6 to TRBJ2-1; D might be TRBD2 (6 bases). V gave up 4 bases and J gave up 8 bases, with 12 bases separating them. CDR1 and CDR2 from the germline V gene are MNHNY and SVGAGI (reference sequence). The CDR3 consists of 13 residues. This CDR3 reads CASSSPERDEQFF. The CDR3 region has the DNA TGTGCCAGCAGTTCCCCCGAGCGGGATGAGCAGTTCTTC.

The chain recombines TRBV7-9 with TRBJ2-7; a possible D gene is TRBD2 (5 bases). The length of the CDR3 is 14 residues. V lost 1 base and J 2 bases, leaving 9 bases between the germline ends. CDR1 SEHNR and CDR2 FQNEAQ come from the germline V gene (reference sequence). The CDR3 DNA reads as TGTGCCAGCAGCTTAGGAGGGCTTCCCTACGAGCAGTACTTC. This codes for CASSLGGLPYEQYF.

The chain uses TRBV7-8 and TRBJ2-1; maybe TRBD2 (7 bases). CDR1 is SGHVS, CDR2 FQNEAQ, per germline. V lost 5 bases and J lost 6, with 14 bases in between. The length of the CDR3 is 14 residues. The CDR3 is CASSPWGGLNEQFF. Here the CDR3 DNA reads TGTGCCAGCAGCCCCTGGGGGGGGCTCAATGAGCAGTTCTTC.

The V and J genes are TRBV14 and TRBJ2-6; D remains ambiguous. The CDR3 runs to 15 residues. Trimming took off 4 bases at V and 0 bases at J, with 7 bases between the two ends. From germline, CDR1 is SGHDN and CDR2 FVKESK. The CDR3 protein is CASSPATSGANVLTF. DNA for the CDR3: TGTGCCAGCAGCCCCGCCACCTCTGGGGCCAACGTCCTGACTTTC.

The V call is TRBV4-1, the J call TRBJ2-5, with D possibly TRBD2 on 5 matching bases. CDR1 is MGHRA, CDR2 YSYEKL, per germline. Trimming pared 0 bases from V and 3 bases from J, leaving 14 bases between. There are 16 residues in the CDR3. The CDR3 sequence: CASSQDPPGIEETQYF. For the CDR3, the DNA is TGCGCCAGCAGCCAAGATCCCCCGGGAATCGAAGAGACCCAGTACTTC.

The CDR3 protein is CASSHGVSYEQYF. The CDR3 DNA follows: TGTGCCAGCAGCCACGGGGTCAGCTACGAGCAGTACTTC. This chain connects TRBV27 to TRBJ2-7, with D possibly matching TRBD2 (5 bases). The CDR3 is made up of 13 amino acids. Germline lookup yields CDR1 MNHEY and CDR2 SMNVEV (reference sequence). The ends were cut back, 6 bases at V and 3 bases at J, with 12 bases in the middle.

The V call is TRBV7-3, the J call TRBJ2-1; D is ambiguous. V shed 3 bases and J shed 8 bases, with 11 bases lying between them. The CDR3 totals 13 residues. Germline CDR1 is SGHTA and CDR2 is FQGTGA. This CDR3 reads CASSFQVSDEQFF. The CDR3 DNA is TGTGCCAGCAGCTTCCAGGTATCGGATGAGCAGTTCTTC.